This entry lists 22 T cell receptor beta chains sequenced from one sample in a study of OX40 agonist ivuxolimab in advanced cancers. Profiling relied on immunoSEQ multiplex PCR, and the TCRdb table lists in-frame clones only, not all of them. The sample carries under 40,000 clones, approximately 80% recorded once. The sequencing used CD4+ or CD8+ T cells sorted from blood, collected in a trial of the OX40 agonist ivuxolimab. The receptors shown here come from an adult with an advanced solid tumor such as melanoma, head and neck, liver or kidney cancer.

The gene calls are TRBV10-1 and TRBJ2-1; D is perhaps TRBD2 (6 bases). Per germline, CDR1 WNHNN and CDR2 SYGVQD (reference sequence). CDR3 length: 13 residues. With 6 bases removed from V and 9 bases from J, the gap between germline ends came to 15 bases. The CDR3 bases are TGCGCCAGCAGCACGGGAGTTGCAAGTGAGCAGTTCTTC. Its protein product is CASSTGVASEQFF.

The chain has TRBV4-1 and TRBJ1-2; possible D gene TRBD1, 5 bases. CDR3 length: 14 amino acids. V lost 1 base to trimming and J lost 2 bases, with 8 bases between them. The V gene's germline CDR1 is MGHRA and CDR2 YSYEKL. CDR3 sequence reads: CASSQGGRNYGYTF. CDR3 DNA sequence: TGCGCCAGCAGCCAAGGGGGACGGAACTATGGCTACACCTTC.

The chain has TRBV2 and TRBJ2-1; D is possibly TRBD1 or TRBD2 (5 bases each). The CDR3 has 12 amino acids. Germline V gene data show CDR1 as SNHLY and CDR2 as FYNNEI. V lost 7 bases, J lost 10 bases, and 14 bases lay in between. CDR3 bases: TGTGCCAGCAACCTTCAGAGGGACGAGCAGTTCTTC. Translation gives CASNLQRDEQFF.

As regards this clone: Other DNA variants within this sample encode the same CDR3. The chain couples TRBV9 to TRBJ2-3, with D perhaps matching TRBD2 (6 bases). The germline V and J ends were trimmed by 0 bases and 4 bases, with 6 bases remaining between them. This CDR3 spans 13 amino acids. CDR1 is SGDLS and CDR2 is YYNGEE in the germline V gene. The CDR3 DNA sequence: TGTGCCAGCAGCGTAGGGGGGGCAGATACGCAGTATTTT. Its translation: CASSVGGADTQYF.

To note about this clone: The junction departs from germline at one end; a sequencing error may be responsible. This chain uses TRBV20-1 with TRBJ1-4; a weak D match, TRBD1 (6 bases). In germline, CDR1 is DFQATT, CDR2 SNEGSKA (reference sequence). This CDR3 comprises 11 residues. The chain's CDR3 is CGTGRNEKLFF. CDR3 DNA sequence: TGTGGAACAGGGAGGAATGAAAAACTGTTTTTT.

The V and J genes are TRBV5-5 and TRBJ2-5, with no clear D. Trimming took 0 bases from V and 4 from J, leaving 7 bases between them. Germline V gene lookup returns CDR1 SGHKS and CDR2 YYEKEE (reference sequence). The CDR3 is 13 amino acids. The chain's CDR3 is CASSLASRETQYF. CDR3 DNA: TGTGCCAGCAGCTTGGCATCGAGAGAGACCCAGTACTTC.

V usage is TRBV10-3 and J usage is TRBJ2-7; possibly TRBD1 for D (5 bases). Germline V CDR1 and CDR2: ENHRY, SYGVKD. The CDR3 sequence is 14 residues long. The V and J ends lost 2 bases and 6 bases respectively, with 14 bases between them. CDR3 nucleotide sequence: TGTGCCATCAGTGAGCCGCGGCAGGGATCCGAGCAGTACTTC. Its translation: CAISEPRQGSEQYF.

V usage is TRBV2 and J usage is TRBJ2-7; 9 bases align to TRBD1. Germline loops: CDR1 SNHLY, CDR2 FYNNEI. The CDR3 length is 13 residues. The V segment lost 8 bases and the J segment 2 bases; nucleotides outside the gene matches: 4. This chain's CDR3 is CASLGTGTYEQYF. For the CDR3, the DNA is TGTGCCAGCCTCGGGACAGGGACCTACGAGCAGTACTTC.

J is TRBJ2-7 and V is TRBV4-1; unclear D gene. The CDR3 consists of 15 residues. The germline CDR1 and CDR2 sequences are MGHRA and YSYEKL. V was pared by 0 bases and J by 2 bases, with 11 bases between. CDR3 protein: CASSQDAYSTYEQYF. The CDR3 bases are TGCGCCAGCAGCCAAGATGCGTACTCTACCTACGAGCAGTACTTC.

The chain is built from TRBV5-8 and TRBJ1-1; 10 nucleotides agree with TRBD1. The length of the CDR3 is 15 residues. Germline V CDR1 and CDR2: SGHTS, YDEGEE. J gave up 0 bases and V 6 bases, and 5 bases lay outside the gene matches. CDR3 coding DNA: TGTGCCAGCACCCGACAGGGGGCTATGAACACTGAAGCTTTCTTT. Translated: CASTRQGAMNTEAFF.

The chain couples TRBV6-6 to TRBJ1-5; the D is unclear. Germline-derived CDR1 and CDR2 are MNHNY and SVGAGI (reference sequence). The CDR3 runs 14 residues. V dropped 3 bases and J dropped 4 bases, with 10 bases sitting between them. This chain's CDR3 is CASSYRAENQPQHF. DNA for the CDR3: TGTGCCAGCAGTTATAGAGCGGAAAATCAGCCCCAGCATTTT.

The chain is built from TRBV7-6 and TRBJ1-4; 7 bases map to TRBD1. The CDR3 loop spans 15 amino acids. Germline CDR1 SGHVS, CDR2 FNYEAQ. Unmatched junction bases numbered 5, after V lost 3 bases and J lost 4 bases. The CDR3 DNA reads TGTGCCAGCAGCTTTCGGACAGGAAATAATGAAAAACTGTTTTTT. Its translation is CASSFRTGNNEKLFF.

The rearrangement joins TRBV19 to TRBJ1-2; perhaps TRBD1 as D (5 bases). The CDR3 extends over 13 amino acids. V gave up 6 bases and J gave up 8 bases, with 16 bases separating them. Germline CDR1 LNHDA, CDR2 SQIVND (reference sequence). CDR3 amino acids: CASSYQGFSGYTF. CDR3 nucleotide sequence: TGTGCCAGTAGCTATCAGGGATTCAGCGGCTACACCTTC.

The V and J genes are TRBV4-1 and TRBJ2-1; 8 bases are a match to TRBD1. The CDR3 has 16 residues. The ends lost 4 bases at V and 3 bases at J; junction bases unmatched: 8. Germline CDR1 and CDR2: MGHRA and YSYEKL. The CDR3 region is CASSLTSGQVYNEQFF. The CDR3 coding sequence is TGCGCCAGCAGCCTTACTTCGGGACAGGTCTACAATGAGCAGTTCTTC.

V gene TRBV2 combines with J gene TRBJ2-2; D not resolved. Trimming removed 2 bases from V and 5 bases from J, with 0 bases in between. CDR3 length: 11 amino acids. Germline V gene lookup returns CDR1 SNHLY and CDR2 FYNNEI. CDR3 DNA: TGTGCCAGCAGTGAAACCGGGGAGCTGTTTTTT. As protein: CASSETGELFF.

The chain combines TRBV27 with TRBJ2-7; 9 bases agree with TRBD1. Germline V gene lookup returns CDR1 MNHEY and CDR2 SMNVEV (reference sequence). The V segment lost 6 bases and the J segment 4 bases; nucleotides outside the gene matches: 16. CDR3 length equals 17 residues. This chain's CDR3 is CASRYFGTGNIIYEQYF. CDR3 coding DNA: TGTGCCAGCAGATACTTCGGGACAGGGAATATCATTTACGAGCAGTACTTC.

This chain uses TRBV5-6 with TRBJ1-3; D remains unclear. Germline-derived CDR1 and CDR2 are SGHDT and YYEEEE. V shed 0 bases and J shed 0 bases, with 10 bases lying between them. CDR3 length: 16 residues. As DNA, the CDR3 is TGTGCCAGCAGCTTGGGGGGAATATACTCTGGAAACACCATATATTTT. Amino acids: CASSLGGIYSGNTIYF.

J is TRBJ1-2 and V is TRBV29-1; 7 nucleotides agree with TRBD1. CDR3 size: 15 residues. Germline lookup yields CDR1 SQVTM and CDR2 ANQGSEA. The J segment lost 7 bases and the V segment lost 4 bases, leaving 15 bases of the junction unmatched. CDR3 amino acids: CSVGSDRQGLSGYTF. CDR3 DNA sequence: TGCAGCGTTGGCTCAGACCGACAGGGCCTTAGTGGCTACACCTTC.

This rearrangement joins TRBV18 to TRBJ2-1; 8 positions agree with TRBD1. Trimming at V came to 4 bases and at J to 6 bases, leaving 8 bases not matched to a gene. CDR1 and CDR2 from the germline V gene are KGHSH and LQKENI. This CDR3 has 15 residues. CDR3 sequence (DNA): TGTGCCAGCTCACGAGGGACAGGAATGGGCAATGAGCAGTTCTTC. Protein: CASSRGTGMGNEQFF.

This chain joins TRBV7-8 and TRBJ1-4, with D tentatively TRBD1 (5 bases). The CDR3 covers 15 residues. CDR1 and CDR2 (germline): SGHVS, FQNEAQ. Between the trimmed V and J ends, which lost 3 bases and 5 bases, there was a span of 13 bases. The CDR3: CASSFSGTRNEKLFF. The CDR3 region has the DNA TGTGCCAGCAGCTTTTCCGGGACCCGGAATGAAAAACTGTTTTTT.

The rearrangement joins TRBV7-8 to TRBJ2-1; 8 bases line up with TRBD2. The germline CDR1 and CDR2 sequences are SGHVS and FQNEAQ. This CDR3 has 15 residues. The junction had 7 bases not matched to a gene; V was cut back by 1 base and J by 8 bases. CDR3 in amino acids: CASSLEPSGSYEQFF. The CDR3 nucleotides read TGTGCCAGCAGCTTAGAGCCCAGCGGGAGCTATGAGCAGTTCTTC.

This sequence joins TRBV18 and TRBJ1-6; 7 bases fit TRBD1. This CDR3 contains 16 residues. V shed 3 bases, J shed 0 bases, and the junction held 2 bases outside the gene matches. Germline-derived CDR1 and CDR2 are KGHSH and LQKENI. The CDR3 DNA is TGTGCCAGCTCACCCACAGGGGACTCCTATAATTCACCCCTCCACTTT. The encoded protein is CASSPTGDSYNSPLHF.